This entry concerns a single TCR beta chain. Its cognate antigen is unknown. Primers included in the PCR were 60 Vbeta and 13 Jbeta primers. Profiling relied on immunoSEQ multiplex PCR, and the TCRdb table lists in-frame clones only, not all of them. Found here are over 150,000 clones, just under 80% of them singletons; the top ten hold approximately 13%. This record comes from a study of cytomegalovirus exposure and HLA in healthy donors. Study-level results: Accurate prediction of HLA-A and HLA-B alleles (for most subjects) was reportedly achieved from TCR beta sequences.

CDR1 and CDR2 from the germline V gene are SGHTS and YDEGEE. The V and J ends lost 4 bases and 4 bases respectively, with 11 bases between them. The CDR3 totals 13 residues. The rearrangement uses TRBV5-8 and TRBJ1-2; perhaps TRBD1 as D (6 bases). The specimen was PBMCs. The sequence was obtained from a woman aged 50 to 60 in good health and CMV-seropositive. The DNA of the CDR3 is TGTGCCAGCAGCCGACAGGAGATCTATGGCTACACCTTC. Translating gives CASSRQEIYGYTF.